These 16 T cell receptor beta chains came from one sample sequenced in a study of cytomegalovirus exposure and HLA in healthy donors (dated by TCRdb to the late 2010s). Libraries were built with the immunoSEQ multiplex PCR assay. Held by TCRdb, this immuneACCESS table contains in-frame sequences only and omits some clones. Under half of the omission traces to an unresolved V gene where checked; the cause of the rest is unknown. In this sample the table shows approximately 160,000 clones, about 90% of which occur a single time. The ten biggest clones cover about 2.9% of the sample. Sequenced material: PBMCs. The receptors were sampled from a woman between 18 and 29 years old in good health and CMV-seropositive.

The chain has TRBV11-2 and TRBJ2-1; 9 nucleotides line up with TRBD2. In germline, CDR1 is SGHAT, CDR2 FQNNGV. CDR3 length: 16 amino acids. The J segment lost 9 bases and the V segment lost 5 bases, leaving 14 bases of the junction unmatched. The CDR3 loop reads CASSILRTSVRGEQFF. CDR3 nucleotide sequence: TGTGCCAGCAGCATCTTGCGGACTAGCGTTAGGGGTGAGCAGTTCTTC.

This chain links TRBV7-2 with TRBJ1-1; no clear D gene. Trimming pared 1 base from V and 5 bases from J, leaving 11 bases between. The CDR3 consists of 14 residues. The germline CDR1 and CDR2 sequences are SGHTA and FQGNSA. CDR3 DNA: TGTGCCAGCAGCTTAGTCGCCTGGCAGACTGAAGCTTTCTTT. Translated: CASSLVAWQTEAFF.

The chain combines TRBV4-1 with TRBJ1-2; TRBD1 agrees at 11 bases. Germline V CDR1 and CDR2: MGHRA, YSYEKL. V lost 0 bases and J lost 4; bases outside the gene matches: 4. This CDR3 has 16 amino acids. For the CDR3, the DNA is TGCGCCAGCAGCCAAGACCGGACAGGGGGCGGCTATGGCTACACCTTC. It specifies CASSQDRTGGGYGYTF.

This clone was observed a handful of times. The chain joins TRBV7-8 to TRBJ1-5; 8 bases fit TRBD1. J lost 5 bases, V lost 4 bases, and 4 bases had no gene match. Looked up from germline, CDR1 is SGHVS and CDR2 is FQNEAQ. The CDR3 has 14 amino acids. The CDR3 bases are TGTGCCAGCAGCTCAGGACAGGGCGATCAGCCCCAGCATTTT. Translating it yields CASSSGQGDQPQHF.

The chain is built from TRBV30 and TRBJ1-2; D not resolved. Trimming took off 0 bases at V and 0 bases at J, with 17 bases between the two ends. The CDR3 has 17 residues. CDR1 and CDR2 from the germline V gene are GTSNPN and SVGIG (reference sequence). The CDR3 coding sequence is TGTGCCTGGAGTGTAGGTAATTGGCGGGATTCTAACTATGGCTACACCTTC. Encoded protein: CAWSVGNWRDSNYGYTF.

DNA of the CDR3: TGTGCCAGCAGCTTAACGAGGGCAGGGGTTTGGGGCACTGAAGCTTTCTTT. Protein product: CASSLTRAGVWGTEAFF. The rearrangement uses TRBV7-2 and TRBJ1-1; D might be TRBD1 (6 bases). The CDR3 is 17 amino acids. V was trimmed by 2 bases and J by 4 bases, leaving 20 bases between them. CDR1 SGHTA and CDR2 FQGNSA come from the germline V gene.

This clone has just one count. This rearrangement joins TRBV29-1 to TRBJ2-7, with 13 nucleotides matching TRBD2. Germline assignment: CDR1 SQVTM and CDR2 ANQGSEA. The CDR3 spans 16 residues. V lost 4 bases and J lost 4; bases outside the gene matches: 10. The CDR3 DNA is TGCAGCGTTGTTGCCGGGACTAGCGGGAATAGTTACGAGCAGTACTTC. This translates into CSVVAGTSGNSYEQYF.

In this sample, this clone turned up once. This chain uses TRBV6-4 with TRBJ1-2, with a tentative D call TRBD1 (5 bases). CDR3 size: 14 residues. Germline lookup yields CDR1 MRHNA and CDR2 SNTAGT. V lost 0 bases to trimming and J lost 2 bases, with 7 bases between them. This CDR3 is CASSDSNRNYGYTF. The CDR3 DNA is TGTGCCAGCAGTGACTCGAACAGGAACTATGGCTACACCTTC.

The genes are TRBV7-3 and TRBJ2-1; TRBD2 matches at 14 bases. This CDR3 is 15 amino acids long. The J segment lost 7 bases and the V segment lost 3 bases, leaving 2 bases of the junction unmatched. Germline loops: CDR1 SGHTA, CDR2 FQGTGA. CDR3 loop: CASSFGTSGGNEQFF. The CDR3 nucleotides read TGTGCCAGCAGCTTCGGGACTAGCGGGGGAAATGAGCAGTTCTTC.

V is TRBV5-6 and J is TRBJ2-1; 7 bases fit TRBD2. J was trimmed by 0 bases and V by 4 bases; bases with no gene match: 7. CDR3 length: 16 residues. Germline CDR1 reads SGHDT; CDR2 reads YYEEEE. The CDR3 protein is CASSVRGGPSYNEQFF. The CDR3 nucleotides are TGTGCCAGCAGCGTTCGCGGGGGTCCCTCCTACAATGAGCAGTTCTTC.

Of note for this clone: One junction end disagrees with the germline gene, perhaps due to a read error. This chain uses TRBV30 with TRBJ1-2, with D perhaps matching TRBD1 (5 bases). The germline CDR1 and CDR2 sequences are GTSNPN and SVGIG (reference sequence). This CDR3 has 13 amino acids. For the CDR3, the DNA is TGTGCCTGGAGTGGCGGGGCCCTCCAGATGCCCTACTTC. It is translated as CAWSGGALQMPYF. Full variable domain (missing parts from reference TRBV30 and TRBJ1-2): SQTIHQWPATLVQPVGSPLSLECTVEGTSNPNLYWYRQAAGRGLQLLFYSVGIGQISSEVPQNLSASRPQDRQFILSSKKLLLSDSGFYLCAWSGGALQMPYFGSGTRLTVV.

The chain has TRBV9 and TRBJ2-7, with TRBD2 matching over 8 bases. The germline gives CDR1 SGDLS, CDR2 YYNGEE. CDR3 length: 15 amino acids. V gave up 4 bases and J gave up 0 bases; unmatched junction bases: 6. CDR3 in amino acids: CASSTTSGSSYEQYF. CDR3 nucleotides: TGTGCCAGCAGCACCACCAGCGGGAGCTCCTACGAGCAGTACTTC.

The chain uses TRBV7-8 and TRBJ2-7; perhaps TRBD1 as D (6 bases). Trimming removed 5 bases from V and 0 bases from J, with 14 bases in between. The CDR3 has 15 amino acids. Germline V gives CDR1 SGHVS, CDR2 FQNEAQ. The CDR3 region is CASSPNQGPSYEQYF. The CDR3, as DNA: TGTGCCAGCAGCCCTAACCAGGGGCCCTCCTACGAGCAGTACTTC.

The CDR3: CASNVGGSPPYEQYF. The CDR3 DNA follows: TGTGCCAGCAACGTTGGGGGGTCCCCTCCCTACGAGCAGTACTTC. J is TRBJ2-7 and V is TRBV11-2; weak D call: TRBD2 (6 bases). V lost 7 bases and J lost 2, with 18 bases in between. CDR3 length: 15 residues. The germline V gene has CDR1 SGHAT and CDR2 FQNNGV.

The rearrangement links TRBV7-2 to TRBJ2-3, with 10 bases matching TRBD2. This CDR3 has 17 amino acids. Per the germline V gene, CDR1 is SGHTA and CDR2 is FQGNSA. Trimming cost V 2 bases and J 6 bases; bases outside gene matches: 11. In DNA form, the CDR3 reads TGTGCCAGCAGCTTAAAAGGTAGCGGGAGGCCCCCGGATACGCAGTATTTT. Translated: CASSLKGSGRPPDTQYF. Based on the CDR3 plus reference TRBV7-2 and TRBJ2-3, the full variable domain is GAGVSQSPSNKVTEKGKDVELRCDPISGHTALYWYRQSLGQGLEFLIYFQGNSAPDKSGLPSDRFSAERTGGSVSTLTIQRTQQEDSAVYLCASSLKGSGRPPDTQYFGPGTRLTVL.

The rearrangement links TRBV4-1 to TRBJ2-1, with 7 bases lining up with TRBD2. J gave up 4 bases and V 1 base, and 10 bases lay outside the gene matches. CDR1 and CDR2 from the germline V gene are MGHRA and YSYEKL. This CDR3 spans 17 amino acids. DNA of the CDR3: TGCGCCAGCAGCCAAGTATTCAGCGGGGCACAGTACAATGAGCAGTTCTTC. Translating gives CASSQVFSGAQYNEQFF.